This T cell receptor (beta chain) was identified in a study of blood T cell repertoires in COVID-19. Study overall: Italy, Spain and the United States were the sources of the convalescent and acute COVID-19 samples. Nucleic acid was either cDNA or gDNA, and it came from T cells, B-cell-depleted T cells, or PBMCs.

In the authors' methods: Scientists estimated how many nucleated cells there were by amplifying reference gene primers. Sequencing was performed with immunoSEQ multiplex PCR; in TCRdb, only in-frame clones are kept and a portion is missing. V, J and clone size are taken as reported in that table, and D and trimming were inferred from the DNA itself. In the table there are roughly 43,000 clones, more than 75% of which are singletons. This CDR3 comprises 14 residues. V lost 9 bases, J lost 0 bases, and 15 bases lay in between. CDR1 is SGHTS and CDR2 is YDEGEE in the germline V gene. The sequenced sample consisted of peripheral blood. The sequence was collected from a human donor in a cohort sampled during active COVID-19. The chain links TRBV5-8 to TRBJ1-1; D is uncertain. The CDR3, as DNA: TGTGCCACCACTAGGTTGCCGCTGAACACTGAAGCTTTCTTT. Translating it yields CATTRLPLNTEAFF.